This TCR beta chain originates from a study of shared T cell receptors in the human thymus. In germline, CDR1 is MDHEN, CDR2 SYDVKM. J was trimmed by 6 bases and V by 3 bases; bases with no gene match: 14. The length of the CDR3 is 16 residues. The repertoire was sequenced with immunoSEQ multiplex PCR; TCRdb's copy has only in-frame clones and lacks some. The data show approximately 660,000 clones, 88% seen once. These same data were also listed under a study on human thymus T cells. That study reports: Thymic tissue was derived from resections collected during corrective heart surgery. It looked as if thymic and blood repertoires used V and J genes in a biased way. Unrelated individuals had highly overlapping thymic repertoires, as reported in related research.

This rearrangement joins TRBV28 to TRBJ2-7; TRBD2 aligns across 7 bases. The receptor was derived from a boy younger than two with a congenital heart defect. The sample was thymocytes. This chain's CDR3 is CASSFSPPGLKCEQYF. DNA for the CDR3: TGTGCCAGCAGTTTTAGCCCCCCGGGACTAAAGTGCGAGCAGTACTTC.